The subject of this entry is one TCR beta chain. This sample includes further DNA sequences coding for the same CDR3. The repertoire was sequenced with immunoSEQ multiplex PCR; TCRdb's copy has only in-frame clones and lacks some. The top ten hold 0.1% to 0.15% of the sample, which has approximately 2.4 million clones, approximately 96% seen once. The sample comes from a study of shared clonotypes between healthy human individuals. This CDR3 contains 11 residues. J was trimmed by 7 bases and V by 3 bases; bases with no gene match: 1. CDR1 is DFQATT, CDR2 SNEGSKA, per germline (reference sequence). The sequencing sample was made of naive CD4+ T cells sorted from blood. As for subset: CD45RA+ positively selected. This TCR derives from a man aged 18-30 years in good health. This chain links TRBV20-1 with TRBJ1-2; 8 bases align to TRBD1. CDR3: CSASGTGGYTF. CDR3 bases: TGCAGTGCTAGCGGGACAGGTGGCTACACCTTC.